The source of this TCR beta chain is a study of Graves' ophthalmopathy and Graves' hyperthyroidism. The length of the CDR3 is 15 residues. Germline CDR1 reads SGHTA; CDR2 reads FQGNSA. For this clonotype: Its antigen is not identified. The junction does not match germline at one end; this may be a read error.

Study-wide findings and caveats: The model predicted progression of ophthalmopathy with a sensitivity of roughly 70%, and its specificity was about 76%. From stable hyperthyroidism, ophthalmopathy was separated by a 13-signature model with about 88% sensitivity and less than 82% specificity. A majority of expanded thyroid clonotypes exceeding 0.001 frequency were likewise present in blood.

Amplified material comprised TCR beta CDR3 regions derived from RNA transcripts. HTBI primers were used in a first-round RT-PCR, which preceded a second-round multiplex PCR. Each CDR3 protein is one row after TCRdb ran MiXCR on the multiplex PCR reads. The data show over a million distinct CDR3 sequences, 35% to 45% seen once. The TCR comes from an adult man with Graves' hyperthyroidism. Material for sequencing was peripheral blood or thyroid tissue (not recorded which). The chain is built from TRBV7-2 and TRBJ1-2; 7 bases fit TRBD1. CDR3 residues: CAGSFRTGARYGYTF. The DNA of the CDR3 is TGTGCCGGCAGCTTCCGGACAGGCGCGCGCTATGGCTACACCTTC. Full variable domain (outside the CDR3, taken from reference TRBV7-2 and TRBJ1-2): GAGVSQSPSNKVTEKGKDVELRCDPISGHTALYWYRQSLGQGLEFLIYFQGNSAPDKSGLPSDRFSAERTGGSVSTLTIQRTQQEDSAVYLCAGSFRTGARYGYTFGSGTRLTVV.